Presented here are 13 T cell receptor beta chains from one specimen sequenced in a study of early T cells in non-severe SARS-CoV-2 infection. TCRdb processed the 5' RACE reads anew with MiXCR; each CDR3 protein has one entry. The sample has tens of thousands of distinct CDR3 sequences, roughly a tenth seen once; the top ten hold around 5.8%. Sequenced: whole blood. The receptors stem from an adult who was a healthcare worker with PCR-confirmed SARS-CoV-2 infection or an uninfected control (not recorded which).

The chain couples TRBV5-4 to TRBJ2-7; the D is unclear. CDR3 length: 13 residues. The germline CDR1 and CDR2 sequences are SGHNT and YYREEE (reference sequence). Between the trimmed V and J ends, which lost 0 bases and 4 bases, there was a span of 8 bases. Here the CDR3 DNA reads TGTGCCAGCAGCTTGGATCGGGTGTACGAGCAGTACTTC. Encoded protein: CASSLDRVYEQYF. Supplemented by reference TRBV5-4 and TRBJ2-7, the full variable domain reads ETGVTQSPTHLIKTRGQQVTLRCSSQSGHNTVSWYQQALGQGPQFIFQYYREEENGRGNFPPRFSGLQFPNYSSELNVNALELDDSALYLCASSLDRVYEQYFGPGTRLTVT.

The table lists this clonotype with a few counts. The CDR3 protein is CASSSELPGSYEQYF. CDR3 nucleotides: TGTGCCAGCAGTTCCGAACTTCCGGGATCTTACGAGCAGTACTTC. The chain combines TRBV6-6 with TRBJ2-7; the D gene is possibly TRBD2 (5 bases). Germline loops: CDR1 MNHNY, CDR2 SVGAGI (reference sequence). The CDR3 is 15 amino acids. Trimming took 4 bases from V and 4 from J, leaving 17 bases between them.

The gene calls are TRBV6-2 or TRBV6-3 and TRBJ2-1, with D perhaps assigned TRBD1 or TRBD2 (5 bases each). The V gene's germline CDR1 is MNHEY and CDR2 SVGEGT. There are 17 residues in the CDR3. Trimming removed 7 bases from V and 0 bases from J, with 19 bases in between. CDR3 nucleotides: TGTGCCAGCAAAGGACACGAGGGTCGGGGCTCCTACAATGAGCAGTTCTTC. It encodes CASKGHEGRGSYNEQFF.

This clonotype occurred many times. V usage is TRBV7-9 and J usage is TRBJ2-7; D call uncertain. The CDR3 is 12 amino acids. The germline CDR1 and CDR2 sequences are SEHNR and FQNEAQ (reference sequence). Trimming took off 3 bases at V and 2 bases at J, with 5 bases between the two ends. In nucleotides, the CDR3 is TGTGCCAGCAGCTTCGAGACCTACGAGCAGTACTTC. Protein sequence: CASSFETYEQYF.

This clonotype has ten or more counts. The chain employs TRBV7-9 and TRBJ2-3; D remains ambiguous. The CDR3 length is 12 residues. Germline V lookup: CDR1 SEHNR, CDR2 FQNEAQ (reference sequence). V lost 5 bases and J 2 bases, leaving 5 bases between the germline ends. The CDR3 is CASSPHTDTQYF. The CDR3 DNA reads as TGTGCCAGCAGCCCCCACACAGATACGCAGTATTTT. The full variable domain, its missing parts supplied by reference TRBV7-9 and TRBJ2-3, is DTGVSQNPRHKITKRGQNVTFRCDPISEHNRLYWYRQTLGQGPEFLTYFQNEAQLEKSRLLSDRFSAERPKGSFSTLEIQRTEQGDSAMYLCASSPHTDTQYFGPGTRLTVL.

The chain employs TRBV5-1 and TRBJ2-7; D remains ambiguous. This CDR3 region has 13 residues. Germline CDR1 SGHRS, CDR2 YFSETQ. The V end was cut by 0 bases, the J end by 5 bases, with 9 bases between. CDR3 in DNA: TGCGCCAGCAGCTTGGCCTTCAGGAACGAGCAGTACTTC. It yields the protein CASSLAFRNEQYF.

This clonotype was found many times. The gene calls are TRBV28 and TRBJ2-2; D is unresolved. The germline V and J ends were trimmed by 5 bases and 0 bases, with 13 bases remaining between them. CDR1 is MDHEN and CDR2 is SYDVKM in the germline V gene. The CDR3 is 16 amino acids. For the CDR3, the DNA is TGTGCCAGCAGTCCCCGACCCCTTGCGAACACCGGGGAGCTGTTTTTT. Translating it yields CASSPRPLANTGELFF.

In this sample, this clonotype turned up a few times. The chain's CDR3 is CASSPLAGTDTQYF. The CDR3 region has the DNA TGTGCCAGCAGCCCTCTAGCGGGGACAGATACGCAGTATTTT. The V and J genes are TRBV7-2 and TRBJ2-3, with TRBD2 identical over 9 bases. The trim removed 5 bases at V and 3 bases at J, leaving 3 bases unmatched. This CDR3 comprises 14 residues. CDR1 is SGHTA and CDR2 is FQGNSA in the germline V gene. Complete variable domain (other parts from reference TRBV7-2 and TRBJ2-3): GAGVSQSPSNKVTEKGKDVELRCDPISGHTALYWYRQSLGQGLEFLIYFQGNSAPDKSGLPSDRFSAERTGGSVSTLTIQRTQQEDSAVYLCASSPLAGTDTQYFGPGTRLTVL.

The chain recombines TRBV12-3 or TRBV12-4 with TRBJ1-1; D unclear. Trimming stripped 7 bases from V and 4 bases from J, with 13 bases between. This CDR3 is built from 13 residues. The CDR3 nucleotides are TGTGCCAGCACCCCTGCGGCTTTCACTGAAGCTTTCTTT. It yields the protein CASTPAAFTEAFF.

The chain is built from TRBV5-1 and TRBJ1-6; D is unclear. Between the trimmed V and J ends, which lost 0 bases and 0 bases, there was a span of 4 bases. CDR1 and CDR2 from the germline V gene are SGHRS and YFSETQ. The CDR3 sequence is 15 residues long. The CDR3 sequence: CASSLGSSYNSPLHF. CDR3 nucleotide sequence: TGCGCCAGCAGCTTGGGCAGCTCCTATAATTCACCCCTCCACTTT. Full variable domain (missing parts from reference TRBV5-1 and TRBJ1-6): KAGVTQTPRYLIKTRGQQVTLSCSPISGHRSVSWYQQTPGQGLQFLFEYFSETQRNKGNFPGRFSGRQFSNSRSEMNVSTLELGDSALYLCASSLGSSYNSPLHFGNGTRLTVT.

V usage is TRBV7-8 and J usage is TRBJ2-7, with D tentatively TRBD2 (5 bases). Germline CDR1 SGHVS, CDR2 FQNEAQ. V was pared by 1 base and J by 9 bases, with 16 bases between. The length of the CDR3 is 14 residues. For the CDR3, the DNA is TGTGCCAGCAGCTTAGTGGCGGAGGAAATGTGGCAGTACTTC. Translation: CASSLVAEEMWQYF.

A few counts support this clonotype. This chain's CDR3 is CASLEGTPATEAFF. The CDR3 DNA follows: TGTGCCAGCTTGGAGGGGACGCCGGCTACTGAAGCTTTCTTT. The genes are TRBV28 and TRBJ1-1; D is perhaps TRBD1 (5 bases). Deletions cut 8 bases from V and 5 bases from J, with 18 bases between. CDR1 MDHEN and CDR2 SYDVKM come from the germline V gene. The CDR3 contains 14 residues.

This clonotype was seen only a few times. This chain uses TRBV6-6 with TRBJ1-1; D gene unclear. V lost 5 bases and J lost 5, with 15 bases in between. The CDR3 contains 14 residues. Germline V gives CDR1 MNHNY, CDR2 SVGAGI (reference sequence). DNA for the CDR3: TGTGCCAGCAGTATTACACGCGCTGGGACTGAAGCTTTCTTT. It yields the protein CASSITRAGTEAFF.